Here is one T cell receptor beta chain with its context. Its target is unknown. The data were obtained in a study of blood T cells in healthy people across ages. Study-level findings and limits: Underestimates were what the diversity estimates from one million T cells were considered to be.

Trimming shortened V by 0 bases and J by 7 bases, and 17 bases separated the two germline ends. CDR1 and CDR2 (germline): SGDLS, YYNGEE. The CDR3 has 17 residues. The use of a sample-barcoded 5' primer and a J-beta primer mix characterized a second PCR of about 6 to 11 cycles. Every single cDNA molecule received a tag from a template-switch adaptor with 12 random nucleotides. TCRdb re-analysed the 5' RACE reads in MiXCR, keeping a single row per CDR3 protein. The repertoire holds about 1.7 million distinct CDR3 sequences, with approximately 30% as singletons. The TCR originated in a woman aged 25 to 39 in good health. The sample was blood. This rearrangement joins TRBV9 to TRBJ1-6; D call uncertain. In DNA, the CDR3 is TGTGCCAGCAGCGTAGGACCGCTAGGGCGTGGGAATTCACCCCTCCACTTT. Translated: CASSVGPLGRGNSPLHF.